One and the same sample provided the 2 T cell receptor beta chains below, sequenced in a study of shared clonotypes between healthy human individuals. The assay was immunoSEQ multiplex PCR, and TCRdb's table has in-frame clones only and misses some. The profile covers roughly 2.2 million clones, with 80% to 95% appearing a single time and about 0.39% taken by the ten largest. Sequencing used naive CD4+ T cells from PBMCs. Specified subset: CD45RA+ positively selected. These receptors were obtained from a man aged 18 to 35 in good health. Some clones in this sample may be carry-over from other donors' samples.

In this sample, this clone turned up once. The gene calls are TRBV5-4 and TRBJ2-1, with TRBD2 matching over 8 bases. This CDR3 has 17 residues. Germline V gene data show CDR1 as SGHNT and CDR2 as YYREEE (reference sequence). V was clipped by 3 bases and J by 7 bases; unmatched bases: 15. The CDR3 loop reads CASSSGHPGLAVNEQFF. The CDR3 coding sequence is TGTGCCAGCAGCTCGGGACACCCCGGACTAGCTGTGAATGAGCAGTTCTTC.

The chain is built from TRBV9 and TRBJ2-7; D not resolved. The CDR3 length is 13 residues. In germline, CDR1 is SGDLS, CDR2 YYNGEE. V was pared by 3 bases and J by 5 bases, with 12 bases between. CDR3 sequence (DNA): TGTGCCAGCAGCGACGAAGGTTGGGACGAGCAGTACTTC. Translating gives CASSDEGWDEQYF. The full variable domain, with the rest looked up from reference TRBV9 and TRBJ2-7, is DSGVTQTPKHLITATGQRVTLRCSPRSGDLSVYWYQQSLDQGLQFLIQYYNGEERAKGNILERFSAQQFPDLHSELNLSSLELGDSALYFCASSDEGWDEQYFGPGTRLTVT.